This T cell receptor beta chain is from a study of blood T cell repertoires in COVID-19. V dropped 1 base and J dropped 7 bases, with 14 bases sitting between them. This CDR3 has 15 residues. Germline-derived CDR1 and CDR2 are SGHDT and YYEEEE. The table came from immunoSEQ multiplex PCR; TCRdb's copy has only in-frame clones and leaves some out. Altogether tens of thousands of clones are present, around 86% being singletons, with the ten largest covering under 8%. This chain links TRBV5-6 with TRBJ1-4; D is uncertain. The receptor was isolated from a human donor with active COVID-19. The donor label of this sample is uncertain. Sequenced input: peripheral blood. Here the CDR3 reads CASSLRRMGSEKLFF. In DNA form, the CDR3 reads TGTGCCAGCAGCTTGAGAAGAATGGGGAGTGAAAAACTGTTTTTT.